The sample holds one count of the clone carrying this T cell receptor beta chain. This specimen comes from a study of shared clonotypes between healthy human individuals. Method: immunoSEQ multiplex PCR; TCRdb's copy keeps in-frame clones and lacks some. This sample has about 710,000 clones; just under 75% occur once, and the top ten carry around 1.7%. The germline gives CDR1 MNHEY, CDR2 SVGAGI. Trimming pared 5 bases from V and 11 bases from J, leaving 9 bases between. This CDR3 contains 10 residues. This clonotype was sampled from a woman in her 30s in good health. The sample consisted of memory CD4+ T cells sorted from blood. Subset in this sample: CD45RA-negative fraction. The chain recombines TRBV6-5 with TRBJ1-2, with no clear D. The CDR3 sequence is CASSRARYTF. The CDR3 DNA sequence: TGTGCCAGCAGTAGGGCCCGATACACCTTC.